This T cell receptor beta chain stems from a study of radiation and T cells in renal cell carcinoma (dated by TCRdb to the early 2020s). Context from the whole study: In total, roughly 51 samples underwent TCR beta sequencing: roughly 25 tumors plus 27 peripheral blood samples. The last blood draw occurred 4 weeks after radiation, at the same time as nephrectomy. Across all 55 or so samples, more than 4,000,000 unique CDR3 nucleotide sequences, encoding 2,658,974 unique CDR3 amino acid sequences, were identified. Broader findings and caveats from the paper: Because no pretreatment tumor biopsies were available, whether clonotypes were present in the tumor at baseline could not be determined. With a single-armed trial design, the study had no way to address how radiation dose or scheduling affects the TCR repertoire. Changes in the blood repertoire were not tracked past 4 weeks after treatment. In blood, the top tumor clonotypes increased from baseline to 2 weeks after radiation and then shrank by 4 weeks, which suggests a temporary expansion of tumor-resident clones.

TCR beta libraries were generated from genomic DNA with the immunoSEQ kit, following the manufacturer's recommendations. To prepare the libraries, a first multiplex PCR with proprietary primers was run, followed by a second PCR that added unique barcodes, and a bead cleanup was done after each round. Each sample batch included a kit-provided positive control reaction and a negative control reaction. The final libraries underwent checking on an Agilent 4200 TapeStation D1000 ScreenTape, volumetric pooling, and quantification by qPCR. Sequencing was performed on an Illumina NextSeq500 with a MidOutput 150-cycle cartridge, and 156 Read1 and 15 Index1 cycles were run with kit custom primers. The pooled library was loaded at approximately 1 pM with an approximately 21% PhiX control spike-in. In the paper's pipeline: The vendor-processed data were analyzed in R, and a clonotype was defined as all T cells that share the same CDR3 nucleotide sequence. In the clone abundance analyses, frequencies in each sample were normalized to that sample's 10,000 most abundant clones. Before analysis, public T cell clones were removed, and these numbered fewer than six per sample on average. Tumor-enriched clonotypes and baseline blood-enriched clonotypes were defined as those with an abundance difference of at least 32-fold between compartments. A beta-binomial differential abundance model was used to identify clonotypes that were expanded or contracted between blood time points. Tumor-blood repertoire similarity was measured with the Baroni-Urbani and Buser coefficient, and group comparisons used two-tailed Wilcoxon tests in R. Drawn from immuneACCESS, this table holds only the in-frame rearrangements with V and J called that TCRdb kept. Clones are partly lost; checked studies trace under half to an unresolved V gene and leave the rest unexplained. V and J calls and clone size are as listed in that table; D and trimming were resolved from the DNA. For this sample the table gives roughly 82,000 clones, of which roughly nine tenths were detected only once. The top ten hold more than 5.5% of the sample.

The time point label, read with the paper, signifies: blood 4 weeks post-SBRT, at nephrectomy. What the treatment or condition label conveys for this sample: 15 Gy SBRT to primary tumor, nephrectomy 4 weeks later. Samples came from a clinical trial, in which primary renal cell carcinomas received 15 Gy stereotactic body radiation therapy followed by nephrectomy 4 weeks later. To follow tumor-enriched clonotypes, serial peripheral blood was collected from radiation-treated patients at baseline and at 2 weeks and 4 weeks after SBRT. Every patient's renal cell carcinoma showed clear cell pathology. Genomic DNA for TCR sequencing was prepared using the QIAamp DNA Blood Mini Kit (Qiagen). Samples were included in the analyses only if all quality control checks were passed. Trimming costs V 2 bases and J 0 bases, and their ends lie 11 bases apart. For CDR1 and CDR2, the germline V gene (reference sequence) lists SGHNT and YYREEE. The CDR3 sequence holds 15 residues, the cysteine and phenylalanine included. The read is trimmed to its CDR3 DNA, 45 bases read in frame from base 1.

With respect to this clone: It has no known antigen specificity. No base quality information exists; no much larger clone differs at one position.

Recombination joined TRBV5-4 with TRBJ1-2; the best D guess is TRBD1, with 5 bases matching. Source: blood, taken from a patient whose treatment included radiotherapy and nephrectomy. The sequence was collected from a woman between 70 and 85 years old with renal cell carcinoma. The CDR3 in this case is CASSFESGPNYGYTF. The bases are TGTGCCAGCAGCTTCGAGTCGGGACCTAACTATGGCTACACCTTC.